This T cell receptor beta chain appears in the sequencing data of a study of T cells in Graves' hyperthyroidism and ophthalmopathy (dated by TCRdb to the late 2010s). About the investigation overall: Peripheral blood was collected at initial diagnosis, before any treatment. To identify TCR V-J signatures that set the groups apart, the researchers used a discovery cohort of about a hundred patients, made up of fewer than 50 with Graves' ophthalmopathy and some 55 with stable Graves' hyperthyroidism. Prospective prediction of ophthalmopathy was tested in an independent validation cohort consisting of some 20 hyperthyroidism patients and some 16 patients who later progressed to ophthalmopathy. For training and testing, the 100 or so patients in the discovery cohort were randomly divided in a 7:3 ratio. In roughly six Graves' hyperthyroidism patients, the study also compared T-cell repertoires from thyroid tissue with T-cell repertoires from blood. Once sampling was done, hyperthyroidism patients were given methimazole at a starting dose of 30 mg daily, whereas ophthalmopathy patients were given high-dose intravenous methylprednisolone. The paper describes TCR Vbeta CDR3 sequencing of 140 or so peripheral blood samples, made up of 43 ophthalmopathy patients, more than 70 hyperthyroidism patients and some 17 progressor patients.

Overall results and qualifications from the work: In validation, the model predicted progression to ophthalmopathy with approximately 71% sensitivity and over 72% specificity, a median of about 6.7 months before onset. A model built on a 13 V-J signature distinguished ophthalmopathy from stable hyperthyroidism, reaching about 88% sensitivity and around 81% specificity in cross-validation and 80%/75% in testing. Most expanded thyroid clonotypes (frequency above 0.001) were also detected in blood, a finding suggesting that blood repertoires may reflect thyroid immune responses. Sample size was not statistically predetermined, and blinding of investigators to group allocation was not performed.

Ophthalmopathy patients had moderately to severely active disease, with a Clinical Activity Score of 3 or more, a NOSPECS grade of 4 or more, and a disease duration of less than 3 months. Patients with uncontrolled infections, other autoimmune diseases, pregnancy or lactation were excluded. Diagnoses were established on the basis of clinical symptoms, serum thyroxine and TRAb, thyroid ultrasound, and orbital computed tomography. PBMCs were separated from roughly 10 ml of fresh peripheral blood using Ficoll-Paque density gradient centrifugation. Trizol reagent was used to extract total RNA, and RNA quality was then checked on an Agilent 2100 Bioanalyzer. This clonotype has a count of ten or more. Its cognate antigen has yet to be identified. No base quality information exists; no much larger clone differs at one position. V gives up 3 bases and J gives up 6 bases, and the segment between their germline ends measures 12 bases. CDR1 LNHDA and CDR2 SQIVND are derived from the germline V gene (reference sequence). From the cysteine through the phenylalanine, the CDR3 covers 13 amino acids. Solely the CDR3 DNA is kept, with 39 bases framed from the first base.

The TCR beta CDR3 regions were amplified from RNA transcripts. A first-round RT-PCR of the TCR CDR3 used the HTBI primer set with the Qiagen OneStep RT-PCR kit. A second multiplex PCR round built the libraries, followed by size selection and purification. Sequencing of the libraries was done on an Illumina HiSeq2000 using paired-end 100 bp reads. For the original study's pipeline: SOAPnuke was used to process the raw data, with reads discarded if the reads contained adapters or uncalled bases, had a mean Phred below 15, or lacked an exact constant-primer or identifier match. COPE v1.2.5 was used to merge the high-quality paired reads, and each unique nucleotide sequence was defined as a clonotype. Clonotypes were aligned to IMGT TRBV, TRBD and TRBJ reference segments using MiTCR v1.1. The analysis included only V-J combinations with a frequency above 0.0001, which together covered more than 98% of the repertoires. The TCS score was defined as the ratio of F50 (clonal expansion) to E x V (chaos), calculated using BLOSUM62-based TCRdist between CDR3 peptides within each V-J. Welch's t-statistics and random forest reduced roughly 500 V-J features to 10 to 15, which were used in a naive Bayes classifier (R e1071). The similarity between thyroid and blood repertoires was quantified using the Morisita-Horn index. The public reads were quality trimmed at Q25 with fastp and then assembled into clones with MiXCR by TCRdb, keeping productive beta chains. Each entry is one CDR3 protein sequence, shown with its most common DNA and genes. The V and J calls shown here were made by TCRdb, not taken from the authors' results. The sample data list about 610,000 distinct CDR3 sequences, and about 15% of these were observed just once. Clones ranked in the top ten supply 4% to 5.5% of the sample.

This sequence originates from a woman between 40 and 50 years old with Graves' ophthalmopathy. The chain employs TRBV19 and TRBJ2-7, with the D gene not confidently named. Material: blood. The CDR3 reads as follows: CASSIAPIAEQYF. In nucleotide form, the sequence is TGTGCCAGTAGTATTGCTCCTATAGCCGAGCAGTACTTC. Reference TRBV19 and TRBJ2-7 proteins supply the regions before and after the CDR3; the full variable domain is: DGGITQSPKYLFRKEGQNVTLSCEQNLNHDAMYWYRQDPGQGLRLIYYSQIVNDFQKGDIAEGYSVSREKKESFPLTVTSAQKNPTAFYLCASSIAPIAEQYFGPGTRLTVT.